The rows below give T cell receptor beta chains drawn from one sample of a study of control samples from healthy donors and cancer patients. The table came from immunoSEQ multiplex PCR; TCRdb's copy has only in-frame clones and leaves some out. The sample carries more than 65,000 clones, 83% recorded once. The sample taken for sequencing was blood. These receptors were collected from a man between 60 and 70 years old in good health. Each CDR3 is given with its conserved first and last residue. D genes are given only for firm matches. Some rows have no size entry. The others give once, few or many, or a class for an expanded clone.

abundance	v_gene	d_gene	len	j_gene	CDR3aa	CDR3nt
.	TRBV6-5	TRBD1	14	TRBJ2-7	CASSSRQGAFEQYF	TGTGCCAGCAGTTCTCGACAGGGGGCCTTCGAGCAGTACTTC
.	TRBV5-1	TRBD2	15	TRBJ2-1	CASSLVSSGRDEQFF	TGCGCCAGCAGCTTGGTCTCTAGCGGGAGAGATGAGCAGTTCTTC
.	TRBV7-2	.	12	TRBJ2-5	CASSPGGGTQYF	TGTGCCAGCAGCCCCGGGGGTGGGACCCAGTACTTC
.	TRBV30	.	21	TRBJ1-4	CAWGRPNIPPFSRDSNEKLFF	TGTGCCTGGGGAAGACCTAATATCCCCCCTTTCTCTCGGGACTCTAATGAAAAACTGTTTTTT
once	TRBV10-3	.	13	TRBJ2-1	CAISESSYSEQFF	TGTGCCATCAGTGAGTCGTCCTACAGTGAGCAGTTCTTC
once	TRBV11-2	TRBD1	16	TRBJ2-2	CASSLAGQVYTGELFF	TGTGCCAGCAGCCTCGCGGGACAGGTATACACCGGGGAGCTGTTTTTT
.	TRBV27	.	13	TRBJ2-2	CACRAVNTGELFF	TGTGCCTGCCGGGCGGTGAACACCGGGGAGCTGTTTTTT
few	TRBV19	.	13	TRBJ1-2	CASMPTGNYGYTF	TGTGCCAGTATGCCCACAGGGAACTATGGCTACACCTTC
.	TRBV7-2	.	15	TRBJ2-7	CASSVYPGLSYEQYF	TGTGCCAGCAGCGTTTATCCGGGTCTCTCCTACGAGCAGTACTTC
.	TRBV7-8	.	14	TRBJ2-5	CASSRGARQETQYF	TGTGCCAGCAGCCGGGGGGCCCGCCAAGAGACCCAGTACTTC
.	TRBV28	TRBD2	16	TRBJ2-1	CASSSAGLAGYTEQFF	TGTGCCAGCAGTTCCGCAGGACTAGCGGGGTACACTGAGCAGTTCTTC
.	TRBV28	.	15	TRBJ1-6	CASSPPGLINSPLHF	TGTGCCAGCAGTCCCCCGGGACTGATTAATTCACCCCTCCACTTT
.	TRBV9	.	15	TRBJ1-3	CASSVAADSGNTIYF	TGTGCCAGCAGCGTAGCTGCGGACTCTGGAAACACCATATATTTT
.	TRBV7-8	.	16	TRBJ1-1	CASTEGRDTSNTEAFF	TGTGCCAGCACCGAGGGACGGGACACCAGCAACACTGAAGCTTTCTTT
.	TRBV18	TRBD1	16	TRBJ2-3	CASSQRTGLSTDTQYF	TGTGCCAGCTCACAACGGACAGGGCTGAGCACAGATACGCAGTATTTT
.	TRBV6-2/TRBV6-3	TRBD2	15	TRBJ2-7	CASSYVRRENGEQYF	TGTGCCAGCAGTTACGTTCGGCGGGAGAACGGCGAGCAGTACTTC
.	TRBV4-3	.	15	TRBJ1-5	CASSQETGLNQPQHF	TGCGCCAGCAGCCAAGAGACTGGTCTCAATCAGCCCCAGCATTTT
once	TRBV2	.	13	TRBJ2-1	CASNQVWGNEQFF	TGTGCCAGCAATCAGGTTTGGGGCAATGAGCAGTTCTTC
.	TRBV5-1	.	19	TRBJ1-4	CASSLGQGGVELTNEKLFF	TGCGCCAGCAGCTTGGGGCAGGGAGGTGTTGAGTTAACTAATGAAAAACTGTTTTTT
once	TRBV12-3/TRBV12-4	.	13	TRBJ1-5	CASSLRGGQPQHF	TGTGCCAGCAGTCTTAGGGGGGGTCAGCCCCAGCATTTT
.	TRBV4-2	.	15	TRBJ2-2	CASSQAGVGTGELFF	TGTGCCAGCAGCCAAGCGGGAGTGGGCACCGGGGAGCTGTTTTTT
.	TRBV4-3	TRBD1	17	TRBJ1-5	CASSQSFGTGGDQPQHF	TGCGCCAGCAGCCAGAGCTTTGGGACAGGGGGCGACCAGCCCCAGCATTTT
.	TRBV5-1	TRBD2	15	TRBJ2-3	CASSGGVEDTDTQYF	TGCGCCAGCAGCGGGGGGGTAGAAGACACAGATACGCAGTATTTT
.	TRBV5-1	TRBD2	16	TRBJ2-5	CASSLGLAGNQETQYF	TGCGCCAGCAGCTTGGGACTAGCGGGGAACCAAGAGACCCAGTACTTC
.	TRBV27	TRBD1	14	TRBJ2-7	CASSSRDRTYEQYF	TGTGCCAGCAGCTCACGGGACAGGACTTACGAGCAGTACTTC
.	TRBV30	.	13	TRBJ1-1	CAWSERPRFEAFF	TGTGCCTGGAGTGAGCGACCGAGGTTTGAAGCTTTCTTT
.	TRBV19	TRBD1	15	TRBJ1-1	CASSISVGGNTEAFF	TGTGCCAGTAGTATTTCCGTAGGGGGCAACACTGAAGCTTTCTTT
few	TRBV12-3/TRBV12-4	TRBD1	13	TRBJ1-5	CASTGQADQPQHF	TGTGCCAGCACCGGACAGGCCGATCAGCCCCAGCATTTT
.	TRBV3-1/TRBV3-2	TRBD1	15	TRBJ2-2	CASRLIGQDTGELFF	TGTGCCAGCAGACTTATCGGACAGGACACCGGGGAGCTGTTTTTT
.	TRBV6-6	.	15	TRBJ2-1	CASSYSQGPAGEQFF	TGTGCCAGCAGTTACTCCCAGGGTCCCGCGGGTGAGCAGTTCTTC
once	TRBV6-5	TRBD1	14	TRBJ1-5	CASRQGVGNQPQHF	TGTGCCAGCAGACAGGGGGTAGGAAATCAGCCCCAGCATTTT
.	TRBV11-3	.	14	TRBJ2-5	CASSLDQASGTQYF	TGTGCCAGCAGCTTAGATCAGGCATCCGGGACCCAGTACTTC
.	TRBV5-1	.	15	TRBJ2-7	CASSLGTGVDYEQYF	TGCGCCAGCAGCTTGGGAACGGGAGTCGACTACGAGCAGTACTTC
.	TRBV6-5	TRBD1	14	TRBJ1-1	CASSPGTVNTEAFF	TGTGCCAGCTCTCCTGGGACAGTGAACACTGAAGCTTTCTTT
once	TRBV19	.	14	TRBJ2-1	CASSIAGLNNEQFF	TGTGCCAGTAGTATAGCCGGACTGAACAATGAGCAGTTCTTC
.	TRBV29-1	.	12	TRBJ2-1	CSVEQGYNEQFF	TGCAGCGTCGAGCAGGGTTACAATGAGCAGTTCTTC
.	TRBV7-2	TRBD1	15	TRBJ1-6	CASSLQGQGVSPLHF	TGTGCCAGCAGCTTACAAGGACAGGGGGTTTCACCCCTCCACTTT
once	TRBV28	.	15	TRBJ2-4	CASTPGLFTKNIQYF	TGTGCCAGCACCCCCGGACTCTTTACCAAAAACATTCAGTACTTC
once	TRBV4-1	TRBD2	17	TRBJ2-3	CASSLSPGTSGTDTQYF	TGCGCCAGCAGCCTCTCTCCCGGGACTAGCGGAACAGATACGCAGTATTTT
once	TRBV10-3	.	13	TRBJ1-1	CAIGRAANTEAFF	TGTGCCATCGGGAGGGCAGCGAACACTGAAGCTTTCTTT
.	TRBV7-9	TRBD2	15	TRBJ2-1	CASSPRLAGYNEQFF	TGTGCCAGCAGCCCACGGCTAGCGGGCTACAATGAGCAGTTCTTC
.	TRBV9	.	15	TRBJ1-2	CASSVDKGRNYGYTF	TGTGCCAGCAGCGTAGATAAGGGGAGGAACTATGGCTACACCTTC
.	TRBV28	TRBD1	13	TRBJ1-2	CASRSTGIYGYTF	TGTGCCAGCAGGTCGACAGGGATCTATGGCTACACCTTC
.	TRBV2	.	12	TRBJ1-5	CASSRDTQPQHF	TGTGCCAGCAGCCGGGACACTCAGCCCCAGCATTTT
.	TRBV28	.	14	TRBJ1-1	CASSQDRRDTEAFF	TGTGCCAGCAGTCAAGACAGGAGGGACACTGAAGCTTTCTTT
few	TRBV6-5	.	13	TRBJ2-5	CASSLGGPQTQYF	TGTGCCAGCAGCCTGGGGGGCCCTCAGACCCAGTACTTC
.	TRBV5-3	.	11	TRBJ1-1	CARSLFSEAFF	TGTGCCAGAAGCTTGTTTTCCGAAGCTTTCTTT
once	TRBV10-3	TRBD1	13	TRBJ2-7	CAIGKGQGYEQYF	TGTGCCATCGGAAAGGGACAGGGGTACGAGCAGTACTTC
.	TRBV18	.	16	TRBJ1-2	CASSPSIEIANYGYTF	TGTGCCAGCTCACCGAGTATAGAGATAGCTAACTATGGCTACACCTTC
.	TRBV10-3	.	17	TRBJ2-3	CAISTPGPAPRTDTQYF	TGTGCCATCAGCACACCGGGACCCGCTCCTCGCACAGATACGCAGTATTTT
.	TRBV4-1	TRBD1	16	TRBJ1-6	CASSQALQGVYSPLHF	TGCGCCAGCAGCCAAGCCCTTCAGGGGGTCTATTCACCCCTCCACTTT
once	TRBV7-2	TRBD2	16	TRBJ2-7	CASSLSGLAGVYEQYF	TGTGCCAGCAGCTTATCAGGACTAGCGGGAGTGTACGAGCAGTACTTC
.	TRBV30	.	15	TRBJ2-1	CAWRLGVSAYNEQFF	TGTGCCTGGCGCCTAGGGGTTTCAGCCTACAATGAGCAGTTCTTC
.	TRBV10-3	TRBD1	12	TRBJ2-1	CAISDRVGEQFF	TGTGCCATCAGCGACAGGGTCGGTGAGCAGTTCTTC
medium-sized	TRBV28	TRBD2	16	TRBJ2-7	CASSLPRSAGVDEQYF	TGTGCCAGCAGTTTGCCTCGGTCTGCGGGAGTTGACGAGCAGTACTTC